Shown below are 2 T cell receptor beta chains from a single sample sequenced in a study of blood T cells in healthy people across ages. Alongside a J-beta primer mix, a sample-barcoded 5' primer served in a second PCR lasting about 6 to 12 cycles. MiXCR, applied by TCRdb to the 5' RACE reads, yields one record per CDR3 protein. Counted here are roughly 1,300,000 distinct CDR3 sequences, around 55% occurring once; the ten biggest clones make up more than 6%. Sequencing was done on a sample of blood. The origin of the receptors is a man aged 18-30 years in good health.

The chain recombines TRBV28 with TRBJ2-1; 8 bases fit TRBD2. The ends lost 3 bases at V and 4 bases at J; junction bases unmatched: 5. The CDR3 contains 15 residues. Per germline, CDR1 MDHEN and CDR2 SYDVKM. CDR3: CASSLLAGKYNEQFF. The CDR3 bases are TGTGCCAGCAGTTTGTTAGCGGGGAAATACAATGAGCAGTTCTTC.

The V call is TRBV4-2, the J call TRBJ1-1, with D unresolved. V lost 2 bases, J lost 0 bases, and 16 bases lay in between. The CDR3 is 17 residues long. The germline V gene has CDR1 LGHNA and CDR2 YNFKEQ. The CDR3 DNA follows: TGTGCCAGCAGCCAAAAGATGGGCGGGCGGATGAACACTGAAGCTTTCTTT. Translated, it gives CASSQKMGGRMNTEAFF.